These 5 T cell receptor beta chains were sequenced from one sample in a study of cytomegalovirus exposure and HLA in healthy donors. A multiplex PCR was run with 60 Vbeta primers and 13 Jbeta primers. TCRdb keeps only in-frame clones here, not all; method: immunoSEQ multiplex PCR. Of roughly 120,000 clones in the sample, 65% to 75% were seen once. Sequences were obtained from PBMCs. The receptors were gathered from a woman aged 45-65 years in good health and CMV-seropositive.

The chain has TRBV7-8 and TRBJ2-6; D unresolved. This CDR3 is built from 15 residues. CDR1 and CDR2 from the germline V gene are SGHVS and FQNEAQ. The V end was cut by 1 base, the J end by 0 bases, with 4 bases between. The DNA for the CDR3 is TGTGCCAGCAGCTTAGGTAGCTCTGGGGCCAACGTCCTGACTTTC. It codes for CASSLGSSGANVLTF.

The chain employs TRBV9 and TRBJ1-2; 7 bases are a match to TRBD1. CDR1 and CDR2 (germline): SGDLS, YYNGEE. Trimming at V came to 0 bases and at J to 4 bases, leaving 3 bases not matched to a gene. The CDR3 covers 14 residues. The CDR3 region has the DNA TGTGCCAGCAGCGTAGAACCAGGGGGCTATGGCTACACCTTC. Encoded protein: CASSVEPGGYGYTF.

The rearrangement joins TRBV27 to TRBJ1-3; D might be TRBD1 (5 bases). The CDR3 runs 15 residues. Deletions cut 1 base from V and 1 base from J, with 8 bases between. CDR1 and CDR2 (germline): MNHEY, SMNVEV (reference sequence). CDR3 residues: CASSLWGGSGNTIYF. As DNA, the CDR3 is TGTGCCAGCAGTTTATGGGGGGGATCTGGAAACACCATATATTTT.

The rearrangement uses TRBV7-2 and TRBJ1-1; D call uncertain. The CDR3 runs to 15 residues. Germline V gives CDR1 SGHTA, CDR2 FQGNSA. Trimming took off 2 bases at V and 0 bases at J, with 10 bases between the two ends. CDR3 in amino acids: CASSLRSTMNTEAFF. Written as DNA, the CDR3 is TGTGCCAGCAGCTTAAGGAGTACCATGAACACTGAAGCTTTCTTT.

This chain uses TRBV4-1 with TRBJ2-1; TRBD1 aligns across 10 bases. Germline values: CDR1 MGHRA, CDR2 YSYEKL. V was pared by 1 base and J by 4 bases, with 1 base of the junction left unmatched. The CDR3 totals 15 residues. The CDR3 DNA is TGCGCCAGCAGCCAAGGGACAGGGGGTTACAATGAGCAGTTCTTC. This translates into CASSQGTGGYNEQFF.